The 31 T cell receptor beta chains given below trace back to one sample, sequenced in a study of cytomegalovirus exposure and HLA in healthy donors. The study ran its PCR with 60 Vbeta and 13 Jbeta primers. Generated by immunoSEQ multiplex PCR, the TCRdb table keeps only in-frame clones and is missing some. Of approximately 170,000 clones listed, 65% to 90% are singletons. Sequencing was carried out using PBMCs. Receptors were obtained from a male donor in good health and CMV-seronegative.

The CDR3 is CASRRTSGSYNEQFF. CDR3 coding DNA: TGTGCCAGCAGGCGGACTAGCGGTTCCTACAATGAGCAGTTCTTC. The V call is TRBV7-2, the J call TRBJ2-1, with TRBD2 matching over 10 bases. CDR1 and CDR2 (germline): SGHTA, FQGNSA. Losses at the gene ends were 6 bases for V and 1 base for J; bases not matched to a gene: 3. The CDR3 has 15 amino acids.

The J gene is TRBJ2-6, the V gene TRBV5-1; TRBD1 might be the D (6 bases). Germline V lookup: CDR1 SGHRS, CDR2 YFSETQ. This CDR3 is built from 16 residues. V dropped 4 bases and J dropped 2 bases, with 13 bases sitting between them. The CDR3 sequence is CASSIPGDAGANVLTF. The CDR3 nucleotides read TGCGCCAGCAGCATACCAGGGGACGCTGGGGCCAACGTCCTGACTTTC.

This chain links TRBV9 with TRBJ2-1; D might be TRBD1 (6 bases). V was cut by 1 base and J by 0 bases, with 11 bases left in between. This CDR3 is built from 16 residues. Germline CDR1 and CDR2: SGDLS and YYNGEE. CDR3 residues: CASSVQTGYSYNEQFF. The CDR3 DNA reads as TGTGCCAGCAGCGTACAAACAGGGTACTCCTACAATGAGCAGTTCTTC.

The rearrangement uses TRBV15 and TRBJ1-6; D is uncertain. The V end lost 0 bases, the J end lost 6 bases, and 9 bases lay between the germline ends. Germline lookup yields CDR1 LNHNV and CDR2 YYDKDF (reference sequence). CDR3 length equals 15 residues. CDR3 DNA sequence: TGTGCCACCAGCAGAGATCCGGGTAGTAATTCACCCCTCCACTTT. It translates to CATSRDPGSNSPLHF.

The gene calls are TRBV10-3 and TRBJ2-7, with 7 bases matching TRBD1. From germline, CDR1 is ENHRY and CDR2 SYGVKD. The CDR3 is made up of 15 amino acids. V lost 2 bases to trimming and J lost 3 bases; unmatched junction nucleotides: 7. CDR3 amino acids: CAISEPTGLNYEQYF. Here the CDR3 DNA reads TGTGCCATCAGTGAGCCGACAGGGCTAAACTACGAGCAGTACTTC.

The genes are TRBV6-5 and TRBJ1-4, with D unclear. The CDR3 loop spans 14 amino acids. Looked up from germline, CDR1 is MNHEY and CDR2 is SVGAGI. V gave up 4 bases and J gave up 3 bases, with 9 bases separating them. DNA of the CDR3: TGTGCCAGCAGTTTGAGGGCCGCTAATGAAAAACTGTTTTTT. It encodes CASSLRAANEKLFF.

The V gene is TRBV6-1, the J gene TRBJ2-1; TRBD1 agrees at 7 bases. V lost 4 bases and J lost 6; bases outside the gene matches: 3. The length of the CDR3 is 13 residues. Germline V gives CDR1 MNHNS, CDR2 SASEGT. The DNA for the CDR3 is TGTGCCAGCAGTGGACAGGGATCCAATGAGCAGTTCTTC. Amino acid sequence: CASSGQGSNEQFF.

The V call is TRBV5-1, the J call TRBJ1-5, with D hard to call. The CDR3 length is 13 residues. The V gene's germline CDR1 is SGHRS and CDR2 YFSETQ. V was shortened by 0 bases and J by 6 bases, with 7 bases between the two germline ends. DNA for the CDR3: TGCGCCAGCAGCTTGGCTTCGGGTCAGCCCCAGCATTTT. Its protein product is CASSLASGQPQHF.

The table lists this clone with a count of one. This chain links TRBV15 with TRBJ2-1; 8 bases map to TRBD2. The germline CDR1 and CDR2 sequences are LNHNV and YYDKDF (reference sequence). This CDR3 is 16 amino acids long. Trimming cost V 1 base and J 4 bases; bases outside gene matches: 6. The CDR3 nucleotides are TGTGCCACCAGCAGAGCTCCGGCTAGCGGGTACAATGAGCAGTTCTTC. This translates into CATSRAPASGYNEQFF.

Here the CDR3 reads CASSPGGTRSAGELFF. The CDR3 coding sequence is TGTGCCAGCAGCCCGGGGGGGACACGGTCGGCCGGGGAGCTGTTTTTT. The V and J genes are TRBV7-2 and TRBJ2-2; 8 nucleotides agree with TRBD2. Trimming at V came to 5 bases and at J to 6 bases, leaving 11 bases not matched to a gene. CDR3 length: 16 residues. Germline CDR1 reads SGHTA; CDR2 reads FQGNSA.

The V and J genes are TRBV6-5 and TRBJ2-7, with 10 bases aligning to TRBD1. Trimming took 6 bases from V and 2 from J; bases not matched to a gene: 7. In germline, CDR1 is MNHEY, CDR2 SVGAGI. The CDR3 length is 15 residues. The CDR3 nucleotides are TGTGCCAGCAGCACCTCCGGGACAGGGGCCTACGAGCAGTACTTC. Translation gives CASSTSGTGAYEQYF.

V and J are TRBV5-1 and TRBJ1-1; D possibly corresponds to TRBD1 (5 bases). Germline assignment: CDR1 SGHRS and CDR2 YFSETQ. V lost 4 bases to trimming and J lost 3 bases, with 13 bases between them. The CDR3 is 14 amino acids. Here the CDR3 DNA reads TGCGCCAGCAGCCCAGAAGGGGCCTACACTGAAGCTTTCTTT. Translating gives CASSPEGAYTEAFF.

The chain uses TRBV6-5 and TRBJ1-1; D is unresolved. Per germline, CDR1 MNHEY and CDR2 SVGAGI. V was clipped by 5 bases and J by 11 bases, with 12 bases between them. The CDR3 runs 11 residues. CDR3 loop: CASSIQVLAFF. The CDR3 DNA follows: TGTGCCAGCAGTATACAAGTTCTGGCTTTCTTT.

This chain uses TRBV18 with TRBJ2-7; the D gene is possibly TRBD2 (5 bases). The CDR3 is made up of 14 amino acids. V was clipped by 2 bases and J by 2 bases, with 10 bases between them. Per the germline V gene, CDR1 is KGHSH and CDR2 is LQKENI. DNA of the CDR3: TGTGCCAGCTCACCAGGGCGGGCGCCCTACGAGCAGTACTTC. This sequence encodes CASSPGRAPYEQYF.

The chain uses TRBV30 and TRBJ1-4; 7 nucleotides line up with TRBD1. The CDR3 spans 14 residues. Germline CDR1 and CDR2: GTSNPN and SVGIG (reference sequence). V shed 3 bases, J shed 7 bases, and the junction held 8 bases outside the gene matches. In DNA, the CDR3 is TGTGCCTGGAGCGATGACAGGGCCAGTGAAAAACTGTTTTTT. Translation: CAWSDDRASEKLFF.

This clone was detected once. This chain joins TRBV6-5 and TRBJ1-1; 9 nucleotides agree with TRBD1. This CDR3 comprises 16 residues. V trimming: 4 bases; J trimming: 1 base; junction bases outside the gene matches: 7. Germline CDR1 MNHEY, CDR2 SVGAGI. Here the CDR3 reads CASSFGQGLQNTEAFF. CDR3 DNA: TGTGCCAGCAGTTTCGGACAGGGGCTACAGAACACTGAAGCTTTCTTT.

This clone was detected once. V and J are TRBV11-2 and TRBJ1-2; maybe TRBD1 (5 bases). Germline V gene sequence: CDR1 SGHAT, CDR2 FQNNGV. The CDR3 spans 12 residues. V gave up 4 bases and J gave up 4 bases, with 7 bases separating them. The CDR3 coding sequence is TGTGCCAGCAGCTCAGGGCTCTATGGCTACACCTTC. It codes for CASSSGLYGYTF.

This chain links TRBV6-1 with TRBJ2-5, with 7 nucleotides matching TRBD1. CDR1 MNHNS and CDR2 SASEGT come from the germline V gene. Unmatched junction bases numbered 6, after V lost 6 bases and J lost 5 bases. CDR3 length: 13 amino acids. The CDR3 here is CASRKGGVETQYF. DNA of the CDR3: TGTGCCAGCAGGAAAGGGGGCGTGGAGACCCAGTACTTC.

V is TRBV25-1 and J is TRBJ2-7; TRBD1 might be the D (5 bases). The CDR3 spans 15 residues. Germline V gene data show CDR1 as MGHDK and CDR2 as SYGVNS. Trimming pared 4 bases from V and 4 bases from J, leaving 17 bases between. DNA for the CDR3: TGTGCCAGCAGTGGGGGCCTTTCGGTGGGTTACGAGCAGTACTTC. It specifies CASSGGLSVGYEQYF.

The V and J genes are TRBV6-1 and TRBJ1-2; no definite D call. This CDR3 contains 13 residues. Germline loops: CDR1 MNHNS, CDR2 SASEGT. Deletions cut 4 bases from V and 8 bases from J, with 14 bases between. The CDR3 spells CASSALEGAGYTF. CDR3 DNA: TGTGCCAGCAGTGCCCTAGAGGGAGCCGGCTACACCTTC.

V usage is TRBV5-5 and J usage is TRBJ1-2; 9 bases align to TRBD1. The CDR3 spans 15 residues. J was trimmed by 8 bases and V by 4 bases; bases with no gene match: 12. Germline assignment: CDR1 SGHKS and CDR2 YYEKEE (reference sequence). This CDR3 is CASSPLRGQGSGYTF. CDR3 DNA sequence: TGTGCCAGCAGCCCGTTGAGGGGACAGGGATCCGGCTACACCTTC.

V gene TRBV10-2 combines with J gene TRBJ2-2; D gene uncertain. There are 11 residues in the CDR3. Trimming took off 10 bases at V and 6 bases at J, with 9 bases between the two ends. Germline CDR1 WSHSY, CDR2 SAAADI. As DNA, the CDR3 is TGCGCCAATACTACCGCCGGGGAGCTGTTTTTT. This translates into CANTTAGELFF.

This sequence joins TRBV4-3 and TRBJ2-1; 10 bases map to TRBD1. The CDR3 runs to 17 residues. The V gene's germline CDR1 is LGHNA and CDR2 YSLEER. V shed 0 bases, J shed 6 bases, and the junction held 8 bases outside the gene matches. CDR3 region: CASSQDFETGGFNEQFF. Written as DNA, the CDR3 is TGCGCCAGCAGCCAAGATTTTGAGACAGGGGGCTTCAATGAGCAGTTCTTC.

The rearrangement links TRBV11-2 to TRBJ2-1; 7 bases align to TRBD1. The CDR3 covers 12 residues. J was trimmed by 12 bases and V by 5 bases; bases with no gene match: 7. CDR1 and CDR2 (germline): SGHAT, FQNNGV. DNA of the CDR3: TGTGCCAGCAGCCCACAGGGGTTTGTGCAGTTCTTC. This translates into CASSPQGFVQFF.

The chain recombines TRBV7-2 with TRBJ2-7, with TRBD2 as a possible D gene (6 bases). Germline V CDR1 and CDR2: SGHTA, FQGNSA. This CDR3 spans 14 amino acids. Trimming removed 4 bases from V and 2 bases from J, with 12 bases in between. The CDR3: CASSSGLETYEQYF. Here the CDR3 DNA reads TGTGCCAGCAGCTCGGGACTGGAAACCTACGAGCAGTACTTC.

The genes are TRBV6-4 and TRBJ1-6; TRBD1 aligns across 7 bases. CDR1 MRHNA and CDR2 SNTAGT come from the germline V gene. The CDR3 sequence is 12 residues long. Trimming at V came to 6 bases and at J to 10 bases, leaving 3 bases not matched to a gene. For the CDR3, the DNA is TGTGCCAGCAGAACAGGGGACTCACCCCTCCACTTT. Amino acid sequence: CASRTGDSPLHF.

The V and J genes are TRBV7-8 and TRBJ2-7; 10 nucleotides agree with TRBD1. The CDR3 runs 16 residues. V lost 1 base to trimming and J lost 6 bases; unmatched junction nucleotides: 9. Germline values: CDR1 SGHVS, CDR2 FQNEAQ. Here the CDR3 DNA reads TGTGCCAGCAGCTTAGTATATATTGGACAGGGGGGCGAGCAGTACTTC. Residues: CASSLVYIGQGGEQYF.

The rearrangement links TRBV15 to TRBJ2-1; 8 bases are a match to TRBD1. V gave up 0 bases and J gave up 10 bases; unmatched junction bases: 8. Per the germline V gene, CDR1 is LNHNV and CDR2 is YYDKDF (reference sequence). The CDR3 spans 15 residues. The CDR3 DNA follows: TGTGCCACCAGCAGAGAGTTAGGCAGGGGGCGAGAGCAGTTCTTC. This translates into CATSRELGRGREQFF.

As for this clone: Additional DNA sequences in this sample encode the identical CDR3. This chain links TRBV29-1 with TRBJ1-4; TRBD1 matches at 12 bases. Germline values: CDR1 SQVTM, CDR2 ANQGSEA. There are 13 residues in the CDR3. V lost 7 bases, J lost 8 bases, and 5 bases stayed unmatched. CDR3 sequence: CSAFGTGGEKLFF. The CDR3 coding sequence is TGCAGCGCTTTCGGGACAGGGGGCGAAAAACTGTTTTTT.

The chain couples TRBV10-3 to TRBJ1-2; the D is unclear. The CDR3 runs 14 residues. Germline V gene data show CDR1 as ENHRY and CDR2 as SYGVKD. The V gene lost 0 bases and the J gene lost 4 bases, with 9 bases spanning the gap. The CDR3 loop is CAISESAGGYGYTF. CDR3 nucleotide sequence: TGTGCCATCAGTGAGTCGGCGGGTGGCTATGGCTACACCTTC.

This clone was seen just once. V gene TRBV5-1 combines with J gene TRBJ1-1, with D possibly matching TRBD1 (6 bases). Germline-derived CDR1 and CDR2 are SGHRS and YFSETQ. The V and J ends lost 4 bases and 5 bases respectively, with 18 bases between them. The length of the CDR3 is 15 residues. The CDR3 nucleotides read TGCGCCAGCAGCCTTCTACAGGGCGAGAGTACTGAAGCTTTCTTT. Translated, it gives CASSLLQGESTEAFF.